Listed below are T cell receptor beta chains from one sample, sequenced in a study of cytomegalovirus exposure and HLA in healthy donors. The method was immunoSEQ multiplex PCR; TCRdb's version includes in-frame clones alone and lacks a portion of them. Seen here are about 180,000 clones, 84% observed once, and the top ten hold more than 4%. The sample comprised PBMCs. All receptors come from a young man in good health and CMV-seronegative. Both conserved end residues are part of each CDR3. The D gene is left open where the match is weak. Size is omitted from some rows. Given values are once, few, many or a class for expanded clones.

CDR3: CASSLRLTQETQYF; DNA: TGTGCCAGCAGCTTGAGACTGACCCAAGAGACCCAGTACTTC; D: -; size: -; J: TRBJ2-5; V: TRBV5-4
CDR3: CASSFQGTDTQYF; DNA: TGTGCCAGCAGCTTTCAGGGTACAGATACGCAGTATTTT; D: -; size: -; J: TRBJ2-3; V: TRBV7-2
CDR3: CASSLSGTSGEQYF; DNA: TGTGCCAGCAGTTTAAGTGGGACTAGCGGCGAGCAGTACTTC; D: TRBD2; size: -; J: TRBJ2-7; V: TRBV28
CDR3: CASSTGQGAGQPQHF; DNA: TGTGCCAGCAGTACGGGACAGGGGGCGGGTCAGCCCCAGCATTTT; D: TRBD1; size: -; J: TRBJ1-5; V: TRBV28
CDR3: CASSGPPGWNTEAFF; DNA: TGTGCCAGCAGTGGGCCCCCCGGGTGGAACACTGAAGCTTTCTTT; D: -; size: -; J: TRBJ1-1; V: TRBV2
CDR3: CASGLSAGALPYGYTF; DNA: TGTGCTAGTGGTTTGTCGGCAGGGGCTCTTCCCTATGGCTACACCTTC; D: -; size: -; J: TRBJ1-2; V: TRBV12-5
CDR3: CASSSPAEVVQYF; DNA: TGTGCCAGCAGCTCACCGGCGGAGGTGGTGCAGTACTTC; D: -; size: -; J: TRBJ2-7; V: TRBV7-3
CDR3: CASSRGSLETQYF; DNA: TGTGCCAGCAGTCGCGGGTCCTTAGAGACCCAGTACTTC; D: -; size: -; J: TRBJ2-5; V: TRBV7-9
CDR3: CASSQVGANQPQHF; DNA: TGCGCCAGCAGCCAAGTTGGGGCCAATCAGCCCCAGCATTTT; D: -; size: -; J: TRBJ1-5; V: TRBV4-1
CDR3: CASGGVLSYEQYF; DNA: TGTGCCAGCGGGGGGGTCCTCTCCTACGAGCAGTACTTC; D: TRBD2; size: -; J: TRBJ2-7; V: TRBV6-5
CDR3: CSVVGRQGRGNTEAFF; DNA: TGCAGCGTTGTGGGTCGGCAGGGAAGAGGGAACACTGAAGCTTTCTTT; D: -; size: -; J: TRBJ1-1; V: TRBV29-1
CDR3: CASSQGLAVSYEQYF; DNA: TGCGCCAGCAGCCAGGGACTAGCGGTCTCCTACGAGCAGTACTTC; D: TRBD2; size: once; J: TRBJ2-7; V: TRBV4-1
CDR3: CASSPADLSSYEQYF; DNA: TGCGCCAGCAGCCCAGCGGACTTGAGCTCCTACGAGCAGTACTTC; D: -; size: few; J: TRBJ2-7; V: TRBV4-1
CDR3: CASSHRDRVWPQHF; DNA: TGTGCCAGCAGTCACCGGGACAGAGTATGGCCCCAGCATTTT; D: TRBD1; size: -; J: TRBJ1-5; V: TRBV6-1
CDR3: CASSSQSLEAFF; DNA: TGTGCCAGCAGCTCCCAGTCGTTGGAAGCTTTCTTT; D: -; size: once; J: TRBJ1-1; V: TRBV7-9
CDR3: CASSTGVKETQYF; DNA: TGTGCCAGCTCAACCGGGGTTAAAGAGACCCAGTACTTC; D: -; size: -; J: TRBJ2-5; V: TRBV18
CDR3: CASRQGLGYNEQFF; DNA: TGTGCCAGCCGCCAGGGGCTGGGCTACAATGAGCAGTTCTTC; D: -; size: -; J: TRBJ2-1; V: TRBV6-6
CDR3: CASSLTGGYEQYF; DNA: TGTGCCAGCAGCTTAACCGGGGGGTACGAGCAGTACTTC; D: TRBD2; size: -; J: TRBJ2-7; V: TRBV11-2
CDR3: CASSEGQSSTDTQYF; DNA: TGTGCCAGCAGTGAGGGGCAGTCTAGCACAGATACGCAGTATTTT; D: -; size: -; J: TRBJ2-3; V: TRBV6-1
CDR3: CASGWETPTDTQYF; DNA: TGTGCCAGCGGCTGGGAGACCCCCACAGATACGCAGTATTTT; D: -; size: -; J: TRBJ2-3; V: TRBV6-6
CDR3: CASRLGEGYTF; DNA: TGCGCCAGCCGCCTTGGAGAAGGCTACACCTTC; D: -; size: -; J: TRBJ1-2; V: TRBV5-1
CDR3: CASRKTSGRTETQYF; DNA: TGTGCCAGCAGGAAAACTAGCGGGAGGACAGAGACCCAGTACTTC; D: TRBD2; size: -; J: TRBJ2-5; V: TRBV2
CDR3: CASSSPVRDEEQFF; DNA: TGTGCCAGCAGTTCCCCTGTGAGGGATGAAGAGCAGTTCTTC; D: -; size: -; J: TRBJ2-1; V: TRBV28
CDR3: CASSIGAGGPYEQFF; DNA: TGTGCCAGTAGTATTGGAGCGGGGGGGCCGTATGAGCAGTTCTTC; D: TRBD2; size: -; J: TRBJ2-1; V: TRBV19
CDR3: CASNSGGGETQYF; DNA: TGTGCCAGCAACTCGGGGGGTGGGGAGACCCAGTACTTC; D: TRBD2; size: -; J: TRBJ2-5; V: TRBV9
CDR3: CASSYGQAREQYF; DNA: TGTGCCAGCAGTTACGGGCAGGCTCGCGAGCAGTACTTC; D: -; size: -; J: TRBJ2-7; V: TRBV6-5
CDR3: CASSLRGSNQPQHF; DNA: TGTGCCAGCAGTCTAAGGGGTAGCAATCAGCCCCAGCATTTT; D: -; size: -; J: TRBJ1-5; V: TRBV27
CDR3: CASSSSRWNEQFF; DNA: TGTGCCAGCAGCTCCTCTAGATGGAATGAGCAGTTCTTC; D: -; size: -; J: TRBJ2-1; V: TRBV7-8
CDR3: CASSLVQYHEAFF; DNA: TGTGCCAGCAGCTTAGTCCAGTACCATGAAGCTTTCTTT; D: -; size: -; J: TRBJ1-1; V: TRBV7-9
CDR3: CASSRLAGLDTGELFF; DNA: TGTGCCAGCTCACGCCTAGCGGGATTGGACACCGGGGAGCTGTTTTTT; D: TRBD2; size: -; J: TRBJ2-2; V: TRBV18
CDR3: CASSLDRFNQPQHF; DNA: TGTGCCAGCAGTTTAGACAGGTTCAATCAGCCCCAGCATTTT; D: -; size: -; J: TRBJ1-5; V: TRBV28
CDR3: CASSPRDTAYEQYF; DNA: TGTGCCAGCAGCCCTCGGGACACGGCCTACGAGCAGTACTTC; D: -; size: -; J: TRBJ2-7; V: TRBV9
CDR3: CASRQGSYEQYF; DNA: TGTGCCAGCAGACAGGGTTCCTACGAGCAGTACTTC; D: -; size: -; J: TRBJ2-7; V: TRBV6-5
CDR3: CASSLFGGETQYF; DNA: TGTGCCAGCAGTTTATTCGGAGGAGAGACCCAGTACTTC; D: -; size: -; J: TRBJ2-5; V: TRBV27
CDR3: CASRRGGSPLGVNTEAFF; DNA: TGTGCCAGCAGGAGGGGGGGATCCCCGTTGGGAGTGAACACTGAAGCTTTCTTT; D: -; size: -; J: TRBJ1-1; V: TRBV28
CDR3: CASSPPRGGQTDTQYF; DNA: TGTGCCAGCAGCCCTCCGCGGGGGGGCCAAACAGATACGCAGTATTTT; D: TRBD2; size: -; J: TRBJ2-3; V: TRBV9
CDR3: CASSSHRGLITGELFF; DNA: TGTGCCAGCAGTTCACACAGGGGGCTCATCACCGGGGAGCTGTTTTTT; D: TRBD1; size: -; J: TRBJ2-2; V: TRBV28
CDR3: CASSTGQGLTGELFF; DNA: TGCGCCAGCAGCACCGGACAGGGGTTGACCGGGGAGCTGTTTTTT; D: TRBD1; size: -; J: TRBJ2-2; V: TRBV5-1
CDR3: CASSQVGRLNTEAFF; DNA: TGTGCCAGCAGCCAAGTGGGGAGATTGAACACTGAAGCTTTCTTT; D: -; size: -; J: TRBJ1-1; V: TRBV16
CDR3: CASSQSDRVYEQYF; DNA: TGCGCCAGCAGCCAATCGGACAGGGTCTACGAGCAGTACTTC; D: TRBD1; size: -; J: TRBJ2-7; V: TRBV4-1
CDR3: CSSSLDGTGLTDTQYF; DNA: TGTTCCAGCAGCTTAGACGGGACAGGTCTCACAGATACGCAGTATTTT; D: TRBD1; size: -; J: TRBJ2-3; V: TRBV7-9
CDR3: CASSQGENQPQHF; DNA: TGTGCCAGCTCCCAAGGGGAAAATCAGCCCCAGCATTTT; D: -; size: -; J: TRBJ1-5; V: TRBV18
CDR3: CASSLVAGETYEQYF; DNA: TGCGCCAGCAGCTTGGTAGCAGGGGAGACCTACGAGCAGTACTTC; D: -; size: -; J: TRBJ2-7; V: TRBV5-1
CDR3: CASRADRNYGYTF; DNA: TGTGCCAGCAGAGCGGACAGGAACTATGGCTACACCTTC; D: TRBD1; size: -; J: TRBJ1-2; V: TRBV6-6
CDR3: CASSTTYRNEKLFF; DNA: TGTGCCAGCAGTACCACCTACAGGAATGAAAAACTGTTTTTT; D: -; size: -; J: TRBJ1-4; V: TRBV6-5
CDR3: CAISERTGEIFYEQYF; DNA: TGTGCCATCAGTGAGCGAACAGGGGAAATTTTTTACGAGCAGTACTTC; D: TRBD1; size: -; J: TRBJ2-7; V: TRBV10-3
CDR3: CASSAGTSGSGYNEQFF; DNA: TGTGCCAGTAGTGCCGGGACTAGCGGGAGCGGTTACAATGAGCAGTTCTTC; D: TRBD2; size: -; J: TRBJ2-1; V: TRBV19
CDR3: CASSQMAADEQFF; DNA: TGTGCCAGCAGCCAAATGGCGGCGGATGAGCAGTTCTTC; D: -; size: once; J: TRBJ2-1; V: TRBV7-6
CDR3: CASSLGLDYTF; DNA: TGTGCCAGCAGCTTGGGCCTCGACTACACCTTC; D: -; size: once; J: TRBJ1-2; V: TRBV7-8
CDR3: CASSFHSPNEKLFF; DNA: TGTGCCAGCAGTTTCCACTCCCCGAATGAAAAACTGTTTTTT; D: -; size: -; J: TRBJ1-4; V: TRBV28
CDR3: CASSLARQGLAKNIQYF; DNA: TGTGCCAGCAGCTTAGCCCGACAGGGGCTAGCCAAAAACATTCAGTACTTC; D: TRBD1; size: -; J: TRBJ2-4; V: TRBV7-9